Listed below are T cell receptor beta chains from one sample, sequenced in a study of CD8+ T cells in alopecia areata. The protocol was immunoSEQ multiplex PCR, while the TCRdb copy is restricted to in-frame clones and leaves out a portion. The data contain 150,000 or so clones, roughly 50% of them singletons. The material sequenced was CD4+ T cells sorted from blood. Receptors originate from a human donor with alopecia areata. Each CDR3 is given with its conserved first and last residue. D genes are given only for firm matches. For some rows the clone size is stated as once, few or many, or as a class when expanded; others skip it.

V gene	J gene	clone size	D gene	CDR3 DNA	CDR3 protein
TRBV7-9	TRBJ2-2	.	.	TGTGCCAGCAGCCCCTGGGACCCCGGGAAGCTGTTTTTT	CASSPWDPGKLFF
TRBV28	TRBJ2-5	few	.	TGTGCCAGCAGACAAGCGGGTGGGGAGACCCAGTACTTC	CASRQAGGETQYF
TRBV7-9	TRBJ2-5	few	.	TGTGCCAGCAGCCCGGCCGGACAAGAGACCCAGTACTTC	CASSPAGQETQYF
TRBV19	TRBJ2-1	few	TRBD2	TGTGCCAGTAGTACTAGCGGGAGGTATGATAATGAGCAGTTCTTC	CASSTSGRYDNEQFF
TRBV2	TRBJ1-1	.	.	TGTGCCAACCCCCGGGGGCGAGGCACTGAAGCTTTCTTT	CANPRGRGTEAFF
TRBV7-2	TRBJ1-5	.	.	TGTGCCAGCAGCTTAGCTCTCCAGCCCCAGCATTTT	CASSLALQPQHF
TRBV7-2	TRBJ2-5	.	.	TGTGCCAGCAGCCCTCAGGGTCGGGAGACCCAGTACTTC	CASSPQGRETQYF
TRBV29-1	TRBJ2-1	few	.	TGCAGCGTTGAGCGGACAGCTCAAAGGGGTTACAATGAGCAGTTCTTC	CSVERTAQRGYNEQFF
TRBV5-1	TRBJ1-2	.	TRBD1	TGCGCCAGCAGCCGCGACAGGGATTATGGCTACACCTTC	CASSRDRDYGYTF
TRBV23-1	TRBJ2-7	.	.	TGCGCCAGCAGTCAATCGTACGAGCAGTACTTC	CASSQSYEQYF
TRBV29-1	TRBJ2-1	.	TRBD2	TGCAGCGTGGCCCAAGCGGGAGGGCCGATCCAGGAGCAGTTCTTC	CSVAQAGGPIQEQFF
TRBV29-1	TRBJ2-7	few	.	TGCAGCGTTTTGATCTCCTACGAGCAGTACTTC	CSVLISYEQYF